The clone carrying this TCR beta chain came up once. The antigen is not known. The data belong to a study of shared clonotypes between healthy human individuals. Study-level background: For every donor, three CD4 naive, three CD4 memory, two CD8 naive and one CD8 memory plates were used.

A deep-level run was used for the assay. Assay: immunoSEQ multiplex PCR; the TCRdb copy retains only in-frame clones and omits some. This table holds about 690,000 clones, 90% found once. The CDR3 has 12 amino acids. Trimming took off 0 bases at V and 8 bases at J, with 7 bases between the two ends. The germline CDR1 and CDR2 sequences are LNHNV and YYDKDF (reference sequence). Study-level points and caveats: Genetic and exposure-history diversity was limited by the small donor number.

Sequencing was carried out using memory CD8+ T cells from PBMCs. Subset meaning: CD45RO+ cells pooled with CCR7-negative TemRA cells. This sequence was found in a man younger than 35 in good health. Some clones in this sample may be carry-over from other donors' samples. V is TRBV15 and J is TRBJ1-1, with D unclear. The CDR3 nucleotides read TGTGCCACCAGCAGAGATGGCACAGAAGCTTTCTTT. Amino acids: CATSRDGTEAFF.